Below, 23 T cell receptor beta chains from the same sample are listed, as sequenced in a study of vaccination effects on CD4 cells after COVID-19. Sequenced by immunoSEQ multiplex PCR; TCRdb stores in-frame clones only, minus some. Here the sample spans tens of thousands of clones, over 60% being singletons. No antigen has been assigned to these receptors. The culture ran for around ten days before CD4+ T cells were isolated. SARS-CoV-2 infection was confirmed by PCR in the person between March and December 2020. Either the mRNA-1273 or the BNT162b2 vaccine was given to participants as two doses. This material consisted of CD4+ T cells from PBMCs cultured without peptide, taken after COVID-19 vaccination. The receptors here all came from a human donor who had a prior SARS-CoV-2 infection.

CDR3 DNA sequence: TGTGCCAGCAGTTACTCTCATAGCGACAATGAGCAGTTCTTC. Its translation is CASSYSHSDNEQFF. The rearrangement links TRBV6-5 to TRBJ2-1; D is possibly TRBD2 (5 bases). Germline V gene lookup returns CDR1 MNHEY and CDR2 SVGAGI. The CDR3 is 14 residues long. The V end lost 0 bases, the J end lost 5 bases, and 8 bases lay between the germline ends.

This clone was counted a few times. The chain has TRBV5-4 and TRBJ1-2; TRBD1 is a possible D gene (6 bases). V was pared by 2 bases and J by 2 bases, with 13 bases between. The CDR3 loop spans 15 amino acids. The V gene's germline CDR1 is SGHNT and CDR2 YYREEE (reference sequence). In DNA, the CDR3 is TGTGCCAGCAGCTTTGTCGCCACAGGGAACTATGGCTACACCTTC. This sequence encodes CASSFVATGNYGYTF.

V and J are TRBV9 and TRBJ2-5, with 9 bases matching TRBD2. The germline gives CDR1 SGDLS, CDR2 YYNGEE. Trimming removed 2 bases from V and 2 bases from J; junction bases left unmatched: 13. The CDR3 spans 18 residues. The CDR3 DNA reads TGTGCCAGCAGCGTCACTGCTAGCGGGGACGGGGGGCAAGAGACCCAGTACTTC. The encoded protein is CASSVTASGDGGQETQYF.

The chain links TRBV7-9 to TRBJ2-1, with D unresolved. This CDR3 is built from 13 residues. Between the trimmed V and J ends, which lost 3 bases and 4 bases, there was a span of 7 bases. Per germline, CDR1 SEHNR and CDR2 FQNEAQ (reference sequence). The CDR3 spells CASSFARYNEQFF. The DNA for the CDR3 is TGTGCCAGCAGCTTTGCCCGTTACAATGAGCAGTTCTTC.

CDR3 coding DNA: TGTGCCAGCAGCTTAGGGGTCTCTGGGGCCAACGTCCTGACTTTC. Its translation is CASSLGVSGANVLTF. V is TRBV7-2 and J is TRBJ2-6, with D uncertain. CDR3 length: 15 residues. The germline V and J ends were trimmed by 1 base and 0 bases, with 4 bases remaining between them. Germline V gene lookup returns CDR1 SGHTA and CDR2 FQGNSA. Variable domain in full (rest from reference TRBV7-2 and TRBJ2-6): GAGVSQSPSNKVTEKGKDVELRCDPISGHTALYWYRQSLGQGLEFLIYFQGNSAPDKSGLPSDRFSAERTGGSVSTLTIQRTQQEDSAVYLCASSLGVSGANVLTFGAGSRLTVL.

The CDR3 loop reads CASSYSSLTSGSTRTGELFF. CDR3 coding DNA: TGTGCCAGCAGTTACTCGAGTCTGACTAGCGGGAGTACGCGGACCGGGGAGCTGTTTTTT. The V and J genes are TRBV6-2 or TRBV6-3 and TRBJ2-2; 12 nucleotides match TRBD2. The CDR3 spans 20 residues. Looked up from germline, CDR1 is MNHEY and CDR2 is SVGEGT. Trimming at V came to 0 bases and at J to 5 bases, leaving 13 bases not matched to a gene.

A few counts support this clone. The V and J genes are TRBV19 and TRBJ2-3; 15 bases map to TRBD2. J lost 7 bases, V lost 3 bases, and 2 bases had no gene match. CDR1 and CDR2 from the germline V gene are LNHDA and SQIVND (reference sequence). This CDR3 region has 15 residues. The CDR3 sequence: CASSMGLAGGHTQYF. The DNA for the CDR3 is TGTGCCAGTAGTATGGGACTAGCGGGAGGCCATACGCAGTATTTT.

The chain uses TRBV7-9 and TRBJ1-4; 7 bases are shared with TRBD1. V shed 3 bases and J 5 bases; nucleotides not matched to a gene: 9. Germline assignment: CDR1 SEHNR and CDR2 FQNEAQ (reference sequence). The CDR3 loop spans 16 amino acids. The chain's CDR3 is CASSFQRQGSNEKLFF. The CDR3 DNA reads TGTGCCAGCAGCTTCCAACGACAGGGATCAAATGAAAAACTGTTTTTT.

This clone turned up a few times. V is TRBV5-1 and J is TRBJ2-3, with D perhaps TRBD1 (5 bases). CDR1 and CDR2 from the germline V gene are SGHRS and YFSETQ. The CDR3 has 16 residues. Trimming stripped 4 bases from V and 2 bases from J, with 17 bases between. The CDR3 reads CASSPQGGLHTDTQYF. DNA of the CDR3: TGCGCCAGCAGCCCCCAGGGCGGCCTCCACACAGATACGCAGTATTTT.

This chain uses TRBV28 with TRBJ2-5; TRBD2 matches 9 bases. Germline lookup yields CDR1 MDHEN and CDR2 SYDVKM. V lost 6 bases and J lost 7; bases outside the gene matches: 6. The length of the CDR3 is 13 residues. CDR3 sequence: CASRVAGEVTQYF. CDR3 in DNA: TGTGCCAGCAGGGTAGCGGGAGAGGTGACCCAGTACTTC.

The gene calls are TRBV19 and TRBJ2-7, with 9 positions matching TRBD1. V gave up 6 bases and J gave up 3 bases; unmatched junction bases: 9. The CDR3 covers 15 residues. Germline values: CDR1 LNHDA, CDR2 SQIVND (reference sequence). The CDR3 nucleotides are TGTGCCAGTAGCACCACCGGGACAGGGCGCTACGAGCAGTACTTC. Protein: CASSTTGTGRYEQYF.

This CDR3 is CASSRNGGSNTGELFF. In nucleotides, the CDR3 is TGTGCCAGCAGCCGCAACGGGGGCTCGAACACCGGGGAGCTGTTTTTT. The V and J genes are TRBV7-2 and TRBJ2-2; D possibly matches TRBD1 or TRBD2 (6 bases each). Germline CDR1 SGHTA, CDR2 FQGNSA. V dropped 5 bases and J dropped 0 bases, with 13 bases sitting between them. The CDR3 has 16 residues.

This clone showed up just a few times. V gene TRBV14 combines with J gene TRBJ2-3; D is ambiguous. Per germline, CDR1 SGHDN and CDR2 FVKESK. The CDR3 is made up of 15 amino acids. V gave up 1 base and J gave up 6 bases, with 14 bases separating them. CDR3 residues: CASSQGLTRVDTQYF. CDR3 sequence (DNA): TGTGCCAGCAGCCAAGGTCTGACTCGCGTGGATACGCAGTATTTT.

This chain links TRBV6-5 with TRBJ1-1; D ambiguous. Trimming pared 5 bases from V and 1 base from J, leaving 8 bases between. Germline CDR1 reads MNHEY; CDR2 reads SVGAGI. The CDR3 contains 13 residues. CDR3 DNA sequence: TGTGCCAGCAGTAACAGACAGAACACTGAAGCTTTCTTT. Amino acids: CASSNRQNTEAFF.

This clone was seen a handful of times. The V gene is TRBV2, the J gene TRBJ1-1; the match to TRBD1 covers 7 bases. Germline V gene data show CDR1 as SNHLY and CDR2 as FYNNEI. V was clipped by 2 bases and J by 1 base; unmatched bases: 4. The CDR3 extends over 15 amino acids. Written as DNA, the CDR3 is TGTGCCAGCAGTGAATTGCCAGGGGGGAACACTGAAGCTTTCTTT. The encoded protein is CASSELPGGNTEAFF.

This rearrangement joins TRBV19 to TRBJ1-1; tentatively, D is TRBD1 (6 bases). Trimming cost V 7 bases and J 0 bases, with 18 bases left between them. The CDR3 spans 16 residues. Germline V gene lookup returns CDR1 LNHDA and CDR2 SQIVND (reference sequence). DNA for the CDR3: TGTGCCAGTATGGAAGCAAACGGACAGCTGAACACTGAAGCTTTCTTT. This encodes CASMEANGQLNTEAFF. The complete variable domain, with remaining parts taken from reference TRBV19 and TRBJ1-1, reads DGGITQSPKYLFRKEGQNVTLSCEQNLNHDAMYWYRQDPGQGLRLIYYSQIVNDFQKGDIAEGYSVSREKKESFPLTVTSAQKNPTAFYLCASMEANGQLNTEAFFGQGTRLTVV.

The chain links TRBV5-1 to TRBJ2-1; 11 bases match TRBD2. CDR1 is SGHRS and CDR2 is YFSETQ in the germline V gene. V lost 4 bases to trimming and J lost 3 bases; unmatched junction nucleotides: 6. The CDR3 loop spans 16 amino acids. The CDR3 loop is CASSRTSGGRYNEQFF. CDR3 sequence (DNA): TGCGCCAGCAGCCGTACTAGCGGGGGTCGCTACAATGAGCAGTTCTTC.

The chain uses TRBV9 and TRBJ2-1, with 9 bases that match TRBD2. The V gene end was trimmed by 0 bases and the J gene end by 10 bases; junction bases not matched to a gene: 17. The CDR3 spans 18 residues. The germline V gene encodes CDR1 SGDLS and CDR2 YYNGEE. CDR3 sequence reads: CASSVGIMGGRARLEQFF. The CDR3 DNA is TGTGCCAGCAGCGTAGGGATTATGGGCGGGAGGGCCCGGTTGGAGCAGTTCTTC.

This clone was observed a handful of times. The rearrangement links TRBV2 to TRBJ1-2, with D tentatively TRBD1 (5 bases). Germline V lookup: CDR1 SNHLY, CDR2 FYNNEI. This CDR3 region has 15 residues. V lost 2 bases and J lost 7, with 17 bases in between. CDR3 nucleotides: TGTGCCAGCAGTGAATTAGGTCCTCGCGGGGCTGGCTACACCTTC. Protein sequence: CASSELGPRGAGYTF.

The chain is built from TRBV5-1 and TRBJ1-2; D is ambiguous. The CDR3 runs to 14 residues. Germline CDR1 is SGHRS and CDR2 is YFSETQ. V dropped 0 bases and J dropped 1 base, with 7 bases sitting between them. In nucleotides, the CDR3 is TGCGCCAGCAGCTTGGACATTCTTAACTATGGCTACACCTTC. Translated: CASSLDILNYGYTF.

Only one count was recorded for this clone. The chain joins TRBV9 to TRBJ1-3; no clear D. The V end lost 2 bases, the J end lost 4 bases, and 7 bases lay between the germline ends. The CDR3 is 13 residues long. In germline, CDR1 is SGDLS, CDR2 YYNGEE. For the CDR3, the DNA is TGTGCCAGCAGCGTGCGATCGGGAAACACCATATATTTT. Encoded protein: CASSVRSGNTIYF.

This clone came up once. This chain joins TRBV5-1 and TRBJ1-1; no firm D call. Trimming cost V 0 bases and J 1 base, with 10 bases left between them. CDR3 size: 15 residues. Germline-derived CDR1 and CDR2 are SGHRS and YFSETQ. CDR3 amino acids: CASSLDSHKNTEAFF. In DNA, the CDR3 is TGCGCCAGCAGCTTGGACAGCCACAAGAACACTGAAGCTTTCTTT.

This chain connects TRBV21-1 to TRBJ2-7; whether TRBD1, the table's D call, matches the DNA was not checked. TRBV21-1 is labeled a pseudogene. This CDR3 contains 19 residues. CDR3 coding DNA: TGTGCCAGCAACAGAAGAGTCCAGGGGACCTCGCAAAGCCCCTACGAGCAGTACTTC. It codes for CASNRRVQGTSQSPYEQYF.